This note documents a single T cell receptor beta chain sequence. The antigen is undetermined. A multiplex PCR was run with 60 Vbeta primers and 13 Jbeta primers. TCRdb's copy holds only in-frame clones and misses some; the assay was immunoSEQ multiplex PCR. The sample shows roughly 93,000 clones, roughly 72% of them seen only once. The data are from a study of cytomegalovirus exposure and HLA in healthy donors. The CDR3 is 15 amino acids. Per germline, CDR1 SEHNR and CDR2 FQNEAQ (reference sequence). The J segment lost 5 bases and the V segment lost 1 base, leaving 5 bases of the junction unmatched. General study points: Later genetic work tied a missense DCLRE1C variant to beta-chain V and J trimming.

Material for sequencing was PBMCs. The chain recombines TRBV7-9 with TRBJ1-1; TRBD1 matches 9 bases. This TCR came from a man in his thirties or forties in good health and CMV-seronegative. The CDR3 DNA reads TGTGCCAGCAGCTTAGGGACAGGGGTCTTAACTGAAGCTTTCTTT. Its protein is CASSLGTGVLTEAFF. The entire variable domain, with the rest obtained from reference TRBV7-9 and TRBJ1-1, is as follows: DTGVSQNPRHKITKRGQNVTFRCDPISEHNRLYWYRQTLGQGPEFLTYFQNEAQLEKSRLLSDRFSAERPKGSFSTLEIQRTEQGDSAMYLCASSLGTGVLTEAFFGQGTRLTVV.